Listed below are T cell receptor beta chains from one sample, sequenced in a study of regulatory T cells in long-lasting Graves disease. Each CDR3 protein gets one entry after TCRdb re-called the multiplex PCR reads with MiXCR. This table has roughly 380,000 distinct CDR3 sequences, approximately 15% appearing once. These sequences were also reported in another study, on T cells in Graves' hyperthyroidism and ophthalmopathy.

Sequences were derived from peripheral blood mononuclear cells (PBMCs), sampled at new diagnosis, from a patient treated with antithyroid drugs. The receptor source for this set is a man between 35 and 55 years old with Graves disease. Each CDR3 is given with its conserved first and last residue. The D gene is left open where the match is weak. For some rows the clone size is stated as once, few or many, or as a class when expanded; others skip it.

d_call j_call clone_size v_call cdr3_nt cdr3_aa
TRBD2 TRBJ2-3 many TRBV20-1 TGCAGTGCTAACTCCGCTCACCTAGCGGGGTTTACAGATACGCAGTATTTT CSANSAHLAGFTDTQYF
- TRBJ1-5 many TRBV2 TGTGCCAGCAGTGCTAAGGACTACTCCTATCAGCCCCAGCATTTT CASSAKDYSYQPQHF
TRBD1 TRBJ2-6 - TRBV6-1 TGTGCCAGCAGGAAGACAGGGGGCTCTGGGGCCAACGTCCTGACTTTC CASRKTGGSGANVLTF
- TRBJ2-7 many TRBV5-1 TGCGCCAGCAGAGACGGTTACGAGCAGTACTTC CASRDGYEQYF
- TRBJ2-5 few TRBV6-1 TGTGCCAGCGGGCGCCCGGAGGAGACCCAGTACTTC CASGRPEETQYF
- TRBJ1-1 many TRBV6-1 TGTGCCAGCAGCAACAGGAGGGACACTGAAGCTTTCTTT CASSNRRDTEAFF
TRBD2 TRBJ2-1 many TRBV7-3 TGTGCCAGCAGCGGCGGGGGGGCCTCCTACAATGAGCAGTTCTTC CASSGGGASYNEQFF
- TRBJ2-2 few TRBV3-1 TGTGCCAGCAGTTACTTGGGGACCGGGGAGCTGTTTTTT CASSYLGTGELFF
- TRBJ1-5 many TRBV7-2 TGTGCCAGCAGCTCCACCAATCAGCCCCAGCATTTT CASSSTNQPQHF
TRBD1 TRBJ1-1 few TRBV4-3 TGCGCCAGCAGCCAAGATAGACAGGGGTGGGGGACTGAAGCTTTCTTT CASSQDRQGWGTEAFF
TRBD1 TRBJ1-1 - TRBV28 TGTGCCAGCAGTGCGGGACAGGGGTGCACTGAAGCTTTCTTT CASSAGQGCTEAFF
- TRBJ2-4 few TRBV5-1 TGCGCCAGCAGCATAAATTTCGTGGAGACCAAAAACATTCAGTACTTC CASSINFVETKNIQYF
TRBD1 TRBJ2-2 many TRBV3-1 TGTGCCAGCAGCCAGCAAGGGGGCGAAGGGGAGCTGTTTTTT CASSQQGGEGELFF
- TRBJ2-1 many TRBV5-1 TGCGCCAGCAGCTTGGATCAGACAACCTACAATGAGCAGTTCTTC CASSLDQTTYNEQFF
TRBD2 TRBJ2-7 - TRBV2 TGTGCCAGCAGTGAAACCCCCCTGGCGCTAGCGGTAAGCTACGAGCAGTACTTC CASSETPLALAVSYEQYF
- TRBJ2-7 many TRBV2 TGTGCCAGCAGTGCCGGGACTGGGGCATACGAGCAGTACTTC CASSAGTGAYEQYF
TRBD1 TRBJ1-1 many TRBV19 TGTGCCAGCGCAACAGGGGAGGGGAACACTGAAGCTTTCTTT CASATGEGNTEAFF
- TRBJ2-7 many TRBV2 TGTGCCAGCAGTGATTGGACGGGACGGCACTACGAGCAGTACTTC CASSDWTGRHYEQYF
TRBD2 TRBJ2-7 many TRBV27 TGTGCCAGCAGTTTATCAACTAGCGGGATTTACGAGCAGTACTTC CASSLSTSGIYEQYF
- TRBJ2-2 many TRBV12-3/TRBV12-4 TGTGCCAGCAGGACCAGAAAAAACACCGGGGAGCTGTTTTTT CASRTRKNTGELFF
- TRBJ2-7 many TRBV7-9 TGTGCCAGCAGCTTAGTCCGGCTAGCGCTAACCTACGAGCAGTACTTC CASSLVRLALTYEQYF
- TRBJ1-2 few TRBV13 TGTGCCAGCAGCCTGCGGGCGGGGTCCTATGGCTACACCTTC CASSLRAGSYGYTF
TRBD1 TRBJ1-2 few TRBV28 TGTGCCAGCAGTTACGGGACAGGGACTAACTATGGCTACACCTTC CASSYGTGTNYGYTF
- TRBJ2-5 many TRBV20-1 TGCAGTGCTAGAGAAGGGGGGGCCCTCTTCGGGGAGACCCAGTACTTC CSAREGGALFGETQYF
- TRBJ2-3 few TRBV29-1 TGCAGCGTTGAAGTGGGTGGGGTCACAGATACGCAGTATTTT CSVEVGGVTDTQYF
TRBD2 TRBJ2-1 - TRBV24-1 TGTGCCACCAGTGTAGGCGGGAGGACCAATGAGCAGTTCTTC CATSVGGRTNEQFF
TRBD2 TRBJ2-3 many TRBV12-3/TRBV12-4 TGTGCCAGCAGTTTCTCGGGCCTGACTAGCGGGGGGGCTGTAATAGATACGCAGTATTTT CASSFSGLTSGGAVIDTQYF
- TRBJ2-5 - TRBV20-1 TGCAGTGCCAGTAACCCCCGGGGAGGGACCCAGTACTTC CSASNPRGGTQYF
- TRBJ2-7 - TRBV4-1 TGCGCCAGCAGCCAAGGTTGGGGCGGTATCTACGAGCAGTACTTC CASSQGWGGIYEQYF
- TRBJ1-5 - TRBV20-1 TGCAGTGCTAGCGGGGATCAGCCCCAGCATTTT CSASGDQPQHF
TRBD2 TRBJ2-1 - TRBV6-1 TGTGCCAGCAGTCGAACCGGGACTAGCGCCTACAATGAGCAGTTCTTC CASSRTGTSAYNEQFF
TRBD1 TRBJ1-6 - TRBV28 TGTGCCAGCAGCAACAGGGACAGGGCTTTTTCACCCCTCCACTTT CASSNRDRAFSPLHF
- TRBJ1-2 once TRBV28 TGTGCCAGCGGGACTCAACAGAACTATGGCTACACCTTC CASGTQQNYGYTF
- TRBJ2-5 - TRBV18 TGTGCCAGCTCACCACCATCGGTGGGTGGAGAGACCCAGTACTTC CASSPPSVGGETQYF
TRBD2 TRBJ2-1 many TRBV2 TGTGCCAGCAACGCGAAGGAGCGGGGGCCCAATGAGCAGTTCTTC CASNAKERGPNEQFF
- TRBJ2-3 few TRBV4-2 TGTGCCAGCAGCCAAGACCCCTTTGGGGCGGGGAGTGGTGATACGCAGTATTTT CASSQDPFGAGSGDTQYF
- TRBJ1-5 many TRBV30 TGTGCCTGGAGTGTCAGAGGCCCCAATCAGCCCCAGCATTTT CAWSVRGPNQPQHF
- TRBJ2-5 many TRBV6-1 TGTGCCAGCAGTGAAGGGGCAGGGGATACCCAGTACTTC CASSEGAGDTQYF
TRBD2 TRBJ2-3 few TRBV2 TGTGCCAGCAGTGTGGGGACTAGCGACACAGATACGCAGTATTTT CASSVGTSDTDTQYF
- TRBJ2-5 - TRBV5-5 TGTGCCAGCAGCTTGGTTTTTTGGGATGGGACCCAGTACTTC CASSLVFWDGTQYF
TRBD2 TRBJ2-2 - TRBV5-4 TGTGCCAGCACTAGGATGATAGCGGGGCCCTCCGGGGAGCTGTTTTTT CASTRMIAGPSGELFF
TRBD1 TRBJ2-1 many TRBV3-1 TGTGCCAGCAGCCAAAGGGACAGGTACAATGAGCAGTTCTTC CASSQRDRYNEQFF
- TRBJ2-3 - TRBV7-9 TGTGCCAGCAGCTTAGCGATACCCCCAGGAGCAGATACGCAGTATTTT CASSLAIPPGADTQYF
- TRBJ2-1 many TRBV7-2 TGTGCCAGCAGCTTCACCTACAGGGACAATGAGCAGTTCTTC CASSFTYRDNEQFF
- TRBJ2-3 - TRBV20-1 TGCAGTGCTAGTGGTGTGGGTTCTCGAGATACGCAGTATTTT CSASGVGSRDTQYF
TRBD1 TRBJ2-1 many TRBV2 TGTGCCAGCAGTACGACAGGGGGCCGGTACAATGAGCAGTTCTTC CASSTTGGRYNEQFF